This T cell receptor beta chain was recovered during a study of regulatory T cells in long-lasting Graves disease. Indicated time point: newly diagnosed GD, antithyroid drugs for less than 3 months. Generation of the TCR library employed RNA extracted from PBMCs. This clonotype was recorded at least ten times. Combining iRepertoire HTBI primers with Arm-PCR of CDR3 regions, the authors built TCR beta libraries. TCRdb processed the multiplex PCR reads anew with MiXCR; each CDR3 protein has one entry. The data contain 400,000 to 500,000 distinct CDR3 sequences, around 15% of them singletons. Unmatched junction bases numbered 9, after V lost 5 bases and J lost 3 bases. CDR1 and CDR2 from the germline V gene are GTSNPN and SVGIG (reference sequence). The CDR3 spans 14 residues. These data are also associated with another study on T cells in Graves' hyperthyroidism and ophthalmopathy.

This sequence was found in a woman aged 45-65 years with Graves disease. This specimen was peripheral blood mononuclear cells (PBMCs), taken at new diagnosis, from a patient treated with antithyroid drugs. The J gene is TRBJ2-7, the V gene TRBV30; 8 bases are a match to TRBD2. In DNA form, the CDR3 reads TGTGCCTGGGGGAGCGGGAGAAGTGGCTACGAGCAGTACTTC. Its protein product is CAWGSGRSGYEQYF.